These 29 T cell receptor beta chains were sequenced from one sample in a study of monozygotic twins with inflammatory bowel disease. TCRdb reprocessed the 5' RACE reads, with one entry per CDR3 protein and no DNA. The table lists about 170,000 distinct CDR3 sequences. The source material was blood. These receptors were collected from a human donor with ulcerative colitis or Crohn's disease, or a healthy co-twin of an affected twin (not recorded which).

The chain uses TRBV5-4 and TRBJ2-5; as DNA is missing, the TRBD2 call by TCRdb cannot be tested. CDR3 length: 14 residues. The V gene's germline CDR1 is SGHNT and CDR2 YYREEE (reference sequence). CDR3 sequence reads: CASGEAGIQETQYF. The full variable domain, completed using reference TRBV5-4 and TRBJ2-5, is ETGVTQSPTHLIKTRGQQVTLRCSSQSGHNTVSWYQQALGQGPQFIFQYYREEENGRGNFPPRFSGLQFPNYSSELNVNALELDDSALYLCASGEAGIQETQYFGPGTRLLVL.

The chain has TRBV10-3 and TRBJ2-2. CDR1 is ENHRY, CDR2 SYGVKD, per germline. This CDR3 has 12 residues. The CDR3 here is CAIISSPGELFF.

CDR3 sequence reads: CASSESSGVMGQPQHF. The chain recombines TRBV25-1 with TRBJ1-5; TCRdb gives TRBD1 as the D gene, but with no DNA this cannot be confirmed. Per germline, CDR1 MGHDK and CDR2 SYGVNS. The CDR3 has 16 residues.

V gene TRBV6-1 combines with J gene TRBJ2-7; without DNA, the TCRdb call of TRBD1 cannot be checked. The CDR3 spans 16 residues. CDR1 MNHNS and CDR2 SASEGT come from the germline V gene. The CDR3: CASSGQTGVDSYEQYF.

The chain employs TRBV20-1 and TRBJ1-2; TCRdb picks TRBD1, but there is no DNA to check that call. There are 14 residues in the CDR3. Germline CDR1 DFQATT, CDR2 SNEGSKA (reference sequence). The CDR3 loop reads CSAEDRQLGYGYTF.

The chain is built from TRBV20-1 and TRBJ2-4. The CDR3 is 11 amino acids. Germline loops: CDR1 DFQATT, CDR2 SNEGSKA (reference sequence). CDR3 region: CSGLAKNIQYF.

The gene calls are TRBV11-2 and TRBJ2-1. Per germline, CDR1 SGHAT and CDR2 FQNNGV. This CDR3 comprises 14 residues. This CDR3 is CASSFVTPYNEQFF.

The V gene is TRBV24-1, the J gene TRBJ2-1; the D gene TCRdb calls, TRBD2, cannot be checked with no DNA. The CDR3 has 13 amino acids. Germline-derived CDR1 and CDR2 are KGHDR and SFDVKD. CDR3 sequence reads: CATSDSGRHLKFF.

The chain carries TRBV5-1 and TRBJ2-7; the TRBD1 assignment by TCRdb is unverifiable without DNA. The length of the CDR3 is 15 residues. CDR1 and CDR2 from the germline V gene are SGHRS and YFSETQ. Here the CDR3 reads CASSLDRDGSYEQYF.

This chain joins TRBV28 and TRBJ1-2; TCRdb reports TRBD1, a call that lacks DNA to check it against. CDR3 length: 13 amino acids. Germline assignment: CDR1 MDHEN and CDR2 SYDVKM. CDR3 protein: CASTLGQGVSYTF.

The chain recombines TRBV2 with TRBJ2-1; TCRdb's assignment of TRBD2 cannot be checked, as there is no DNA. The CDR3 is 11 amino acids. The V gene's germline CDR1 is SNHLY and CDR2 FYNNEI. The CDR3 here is CASGGGNEQFF.

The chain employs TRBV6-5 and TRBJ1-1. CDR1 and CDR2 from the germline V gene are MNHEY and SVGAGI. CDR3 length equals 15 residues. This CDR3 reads CASSYSVSVGTEAFF.

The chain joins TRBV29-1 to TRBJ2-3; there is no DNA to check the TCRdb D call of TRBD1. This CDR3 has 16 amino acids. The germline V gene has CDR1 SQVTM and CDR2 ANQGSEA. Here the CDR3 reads CSVARTPEQGADTQYF.

The CDR3 protein is CSAKGWGEGNTIYF. The chain is built from TRBV20-1 and TRBJ1-3; lacking DNA, the TRBD1 call made by TCRdb goes unchecked. The CDR3 has 14 amino acids. Germline CDR1 DFQATT, CDR2 SNEGSKA (reference sequence).

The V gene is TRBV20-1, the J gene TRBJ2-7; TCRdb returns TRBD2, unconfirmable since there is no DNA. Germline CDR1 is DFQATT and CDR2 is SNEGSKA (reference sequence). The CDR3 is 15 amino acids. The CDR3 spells CSARELAGVRYEQYF.

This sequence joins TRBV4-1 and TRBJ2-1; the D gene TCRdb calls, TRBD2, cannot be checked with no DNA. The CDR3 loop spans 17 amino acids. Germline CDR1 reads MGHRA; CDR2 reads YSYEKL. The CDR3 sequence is CASSQEKREGRNNEQFF.

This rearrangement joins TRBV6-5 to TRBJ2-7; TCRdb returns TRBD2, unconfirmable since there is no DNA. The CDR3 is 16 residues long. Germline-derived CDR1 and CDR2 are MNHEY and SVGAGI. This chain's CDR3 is CASSYRPSASPYEQYF.

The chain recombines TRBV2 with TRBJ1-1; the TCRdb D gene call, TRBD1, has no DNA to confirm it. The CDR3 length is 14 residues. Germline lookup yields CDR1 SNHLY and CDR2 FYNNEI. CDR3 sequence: CASRRTGGLAEAFF.

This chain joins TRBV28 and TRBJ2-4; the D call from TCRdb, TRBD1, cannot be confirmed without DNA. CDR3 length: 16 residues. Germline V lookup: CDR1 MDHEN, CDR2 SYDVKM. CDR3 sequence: CASISRAGRAKNIQYF.

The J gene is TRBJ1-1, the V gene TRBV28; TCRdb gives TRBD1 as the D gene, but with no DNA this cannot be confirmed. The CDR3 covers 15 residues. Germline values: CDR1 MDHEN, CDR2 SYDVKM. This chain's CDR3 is CASTEGTGMNTEAFF.

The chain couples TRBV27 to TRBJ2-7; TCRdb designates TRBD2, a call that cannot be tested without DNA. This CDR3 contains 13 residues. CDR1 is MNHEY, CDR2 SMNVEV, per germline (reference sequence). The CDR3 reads CASTLQRFGEQYF.

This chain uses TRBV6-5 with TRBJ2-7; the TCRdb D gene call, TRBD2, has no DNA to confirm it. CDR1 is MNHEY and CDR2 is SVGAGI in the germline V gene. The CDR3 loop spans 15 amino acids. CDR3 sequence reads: CASSYSGRSSYEQYF.

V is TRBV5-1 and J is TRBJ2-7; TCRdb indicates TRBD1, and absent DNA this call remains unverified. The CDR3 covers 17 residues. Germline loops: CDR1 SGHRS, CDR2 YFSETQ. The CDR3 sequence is CASTSGDRGFLESEQYF.

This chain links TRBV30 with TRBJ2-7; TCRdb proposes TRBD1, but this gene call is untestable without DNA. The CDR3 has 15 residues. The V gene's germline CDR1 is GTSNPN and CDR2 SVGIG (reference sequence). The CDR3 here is CAWRRGQGATYEQYF.

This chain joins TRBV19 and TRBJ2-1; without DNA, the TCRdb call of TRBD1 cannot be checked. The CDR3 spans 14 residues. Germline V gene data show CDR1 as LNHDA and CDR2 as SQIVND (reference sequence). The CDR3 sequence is CASRSSWAYNEQFF.

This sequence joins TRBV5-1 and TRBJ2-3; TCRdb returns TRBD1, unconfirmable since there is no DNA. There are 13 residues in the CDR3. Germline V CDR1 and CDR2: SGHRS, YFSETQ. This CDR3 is CASSLQGPDTQYF.

The CDR3: CASSSLGSTKNIQYF. This chain uses TRBV5-1 with TRBJ2-4; TCRdb reports TRBD2, a call that lacks DNA to check it against. Germline CDR1 is SGHRS and CDR2 is YFSETQ. The CDR3 spans 15 residues.

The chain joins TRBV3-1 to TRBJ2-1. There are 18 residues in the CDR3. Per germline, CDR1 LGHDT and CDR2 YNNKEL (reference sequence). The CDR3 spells CASSQNVLIGSRINEQFF.

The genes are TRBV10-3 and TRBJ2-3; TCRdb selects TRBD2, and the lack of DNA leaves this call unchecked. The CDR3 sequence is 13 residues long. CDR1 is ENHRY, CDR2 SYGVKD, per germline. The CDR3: CAIMAGATDTQYF.